This T cell receptor (beta chain) was profiled in a study of cytomegalovirus exposure and HLA in healthy donors. Study results and limitations: In an earlier analysis, about 87% or about 30%: the productive usage of most TCR beta V segments. Some V segments (TRBV6-2 and TRBV6-3 among them) were excluded as indistinguishable. Roughly uniform sequencing depth across donors was assumed, possibly incorrectly. Using a false discovery rate of 0.05, a later analysis showed that 15,000 to 20,000 TCR beta sequences were associated with HLA alleles.

The CDR3 totals 17 residues. CDR1 is MNHEY, CDR2 SMNVEV, per germline (reference sequence). J gave up 4 bases and V 3 bases, and 11 bases lay outside the gene matches. With respect to this clone: Its antigen is not known.

PCR primers comprised 60 Vbeta and 13 Jbeta primers. TCRdb's table, derived via immunoSEQ multiplex PCR, lists solely in-frame clones and lacks some. The data show approximately 200,000 clones, around three quarters seen once. The sequenced sample consisted of PBMCs. This chain joins TRBV27 and TRBJ2-2; 7 nucleotides match TRBD2. This receptor was identified in a man aged 35-49 years in good health and CMV-seronegative. CDR3 sequence: CASSLWGGRVFTGELFF. CDR3 nucleotide sequence: TGTGCCAGCAGTTTGTGGGGGGGTAGGGTTTTCACCGGGGAGCTGTTTTTT.